This T cell receptor beta chain derives from a study of molecular identifiers for immune sequencing clone quantification. There are many counts of this clonotype. The CDR3 contains 16 residues. Trimming pared 7 bases from V and 4 bases from J, leaving 19 bases between. Per the germline V gene, CDR1 is MDHEN and CDR2 is SYDVKM. TCRdb analysed the PCR reads with MiXCR anew, one entry per CDR3 protein. The sample shows some 650,000 distinct CDR3 sequences, roughly 21% of them seen only once. Sequenced material: naive CD8+ T cells from blood, with Jurkat cell RNA spiked in. The sample's subset: FACS-sorted CD8+CD4-CCR7+CD45RA+ naive T cells. The receptor comes from a human donor in good health. Some libraries in this study had Jurkat cell RNA spiked in. This chain links TRBV28 with TRBJ1-4; D call uncertain. The CDR3 DNA follows: TGTGCCAGCACCAATGAAGGGCGGACGGGTAATGAAAAACTGTTTTTT. This codes for CASTNEGRTGNEKLFF.